These T cell receptor beta chains were read from a single sample in a study of regulatory T cells in long-lasting Graves disease. TCRdb redid the calling of the multiplex PCR reads with MiXCR, one entry per CDR3 protein. This sample has about 460,000 distinct CDR3 sequences, with about 20% found just once. Sequencing used peripheral blood mononuclear cells (PBMCs), obtained when the disease was refractory, from a patient treated with antithyroid drugs. Source of these receptors: a female donor with Graves disease. Both conserved end residues are part of each CDR3. The D gene is left open where the match is weak. Clone sizes are given selectively: once, few, many, or a class where the clone is expanded.

v_call	j_call	clone_size	d_call	cdr3_nt	cdr3_aa
TRBV3-1	TRBJ1-2	NA	TRBD1	TGTGCCAGCAGCCCCTGGGACAGATCCAACTACTATGGCTACACCTTC	CASSPWDRSNYYGYTF
TRBV28	TRBJ1-1	many	NA	TGTGCCAGCAGTCACCCCGGGAGACTCACTGAAGCTTTCTTT	CASSHPGRLTEAFF
TRBV30	TRBJ1-2	few	TRBD1	TGTGCCTGGAGTAGATCGCAGGGGGCGAGGAATGGCTACACCTTC	CAWSRSQGARNGYTF
TRBV7-8	TRBJ1-2	NA	NA	TGTGCCAGCAGCCCCCCCCTGGGTGGCTACACCTTC	CASSPPLGGYTF
TRBV28	TRBJ1-1	many	TRBD1	TGTGCCAGCAGACACCAGGGGGTATTGGCTGAAGCTTTCTTT	CASRHQGVLAEAFF
TRBV30	TRBJ2-7	NA	NA	TGTGCCTCCCGCGACAGACTGCTTTACGAGCAGTACTTC	CASRDRLLYEQYF
TRBV20-1	TRBJ1-1	NA	NA	TGCAGTGGTATCAACCAACCAAACACTGAAGCTTTCTTT	CSGINQPNTEAFF
TRBV20-1	TRBJ2-1	NA	TRBD2	TGCAGTGCTAGACCCGGGGGGGGTACTAATGAGCAGTTCTTC	CSARPGGGTNEQFF
TRBV11-2	TRBJ2-2	few	TRBD2	TGTGCCAGCAGCTTCTCCGGGGGGGCCTCCGGGGAGCTGTTTTTT	CASSFSGGASGELFF
TRBV7-9	TRBJ2-7	NA	NA	TGTGCCAGCAGCTTAGGGTACGGCTACGAGCAGTACTTC	CASSLGYGYEQYF
TRBV11-2	TRBJ1-1	many	NA	TGTGCCAGCAGCCTCCTCACCCGGGGACGGGAGAACACTGAAGCTTTCTTT	CASSLLTRGRENTEAFF
TRBV11-3	TRBJ1-6	NA	NA	TGTGCCAGCAGCGCCGGCAGTTTGAATCCACCCCTCCACTTT	CASSAGSLNPPLHF
TRBV6-4	TRBJ2-5	many	NA	TGTGCCAGCAGTGACTCGTATAAAGCAAGCGAAGCCCAGTACTTC	CASSDSYKASEAQYF
TRBV6-1	TRBJ1-5	many	TRBD1	TGTGCCAGCAGTCGGACAGGGGGCGGCCGCAATCAGCCCCAGCATTTT	CASSRTGGGRNQPQHF
TRBV7-2	TRBJ2-4	many	NA	TGTGCCAGCAGCGAGGTCGAAAACATTCAGTACTTC	CASSEVENIQYF
TRBV5-1	TRBJ1-1	many	TRBD1	TGCGCCAGCAGCGGAGGGACAGATGAAGCTTTCTTT	CASSGGTDEAFF
TRBV27	TRBJ1-6	few	TRBD1	TGTGCCAGCAGTCACCCAAAAGGACAGGGGAATTCACCCCTCCACTTT	CASSHPKGQGNSPLHF
TRBV6-1	TRBJ1-6	many	NA	TGTGCCAGCAGTGATTTTGTCCAGGGCGGTTCACCCCTCCACTTT	CASSDFVQGGSPLHF
TRBV15	TRBJ1-4	many	TRBD1	TGTGCCACCAGCAGAGGAGACAGGGGAGACGAAAAACTGTTTTTT	CATSRGDRGDEKLFF
TRBV20-1	TRBJ2-1	NA	TRBD2	TGCAGTGCCCCAACTAGCGGCCTCTCCTACAATGAGCAGTTCTTC	CSAPTSGLSYNEQFF
TRBV19	TRBJ1-2	NA	NA	TGTGCCAGTAGTAACCCCTGGGGGAACTATGGCTACACCTTC	CASSNPWGNYGYTF
TRBV7-2	TRBJ2-7	many	TRBD2	TGTGCCAGCAGCTTAGGGGCGGGGGGCCCCTACGAGCAGTACTTC	CASSLGAGGPYEQYF
TRBV7-2	TRBJ1-2	few	TRBD1	TGTGCCAGCAGCTTACGGGGACAGACCAACTATGACTACACCTTC	CASSLRGQTNYDYTF
TRBV9	TRBJ1-3	NA	NA	TGTGCCAGCAGCCCCCGGACAGAGATGCTCTCTGGAAACACCATATATTTT	CASSPRTEMLSGNTIYF
TRBV11-3	TRBJ2-7	many	NA	TGTGCCAGCAGCTTAGTCTCGACAGCCGGGATGAACGAGCAGTACTTC	CASSLVSTAGMNEQYF
TRBV20-1	TRBJ1-1	few	NA	TGCAGTGCGCAAGGAGAGGGAGCTTTCTTT	CSAQGEGAFF
TRBV28	TRBJ1-6	many	NA	TGTGCCAGCAGTTTTAGGGCAAACCTAAATTCACCCCTCCACTTT	CASSFRANLNSPLHF
TRBV10-3	TRBJ2-1	NA	NA	TGTGCCATCAAGGAACTACAGACTGAGCAGTTCTTC	CAIKELQTEQFF
TRBV6-1	TRBJ1-2	many	NA	TGTGCCAGCAGCCACCCCCGGGAGGGAGGCTATGGCTACACCTTC	CASSHPREGGYGYTF
TRBV2	TRBJ1-5	many	NA	TGTGCCAGCAGTGTAGGGCATAGCAATCAGCCCCAGCATTTT	CASSVGHSNQPQHF
TRBV6-1	TRBJ1-1	NA	TRBD1	TGTGCCAGCAGTGGGACAGGGAGGGAAACTGAAGCTTTCTTT	CASSGTGRETEAFF
TRBV6-5	TRBJ2-2	many	NA	TGTGCCAGCAGTTACTCTCCTAGCCACACCGGGGAGCTGTTTTTT	CASSYSPSHTGELFF
TRBV7-2	TRBJ2-2	few	TRBD2	TGTGCCAGCAGCTTAGCTGCGGGGGCCGGGGAGCTGTTTTTT	CASSLAAGAGELFF
TRBV28	TRBJ1-5	many	NA	TGTGCCAGCAGCCCCGCGGTAAGAGGGAGCAATCAGCCCCAGCATTTT	CASSPAVRGSNQPQHF
TRBV29-1	TRBJ1-1	many	TRBD1	TGCAGCGTTGAGGCCACAGGGGGCTACACTGAAGCTTTCTTT	CSVEATGGYTEAFF
TRBV7-9	TRBJ2-7	NA	TRBD1	TGTGCCAGCAGCTCCATACGGGACAGTACCTACGAGCAGTACTTC	CASSSIRDSTYEQYF
TRBV29-1	TRBJ2-5	few	TRBD2	TGCAGCGTTGTCCGACTAGCGGATCCCGAAGAGACCCAGTACTTC	CSVVRLADPEETQYF
TRBV6-1	TRBJ2-5	many	NA	TGTGCCAGCAGACAGGGCCGTCGGTACCAAGAGACCCAGTACTTC	CASRQGRRYQETQYF
TRBV20-1	TRBJ2-7	NA	NA	TGCAGCCTCTCCTGGGGGTTGTCCTACGAGCAGTACTTC	CSLSWGLSYEQYF
TRBV28	TRBJ2-5	many	TRBD2	TGTGCCAGCAGTTCTTTACTAGCGGGAGAAGTGTCGAAGACCCAGTACTTC	CASSSLLAGEVSKTQYF
TRBV5-4	TRBJ2-2	NA	TRBD1	TGTGCCAGCAGCATCCAGGGGGCGGAGGAGCTGTTTTTT	CASSIQGAEELFF
TRBV12-5	TRBJ1-1	many	NA	TGTGCTAGTGGTTTGTCCGGAACGAACACTGAAGCTTTCTTT	CASGLSGTNTEAFF
TRBV20-1	TRBJ2-5	many	NA	TGCAGTGCGGAACATCAAGAGACCCAGTACTTC	CSAEHQETQYF
TRBV19	TRBJ2-7	many	TRBD2	TGTGCCAGTAGTATAGGTGGACTAGCCCGCGAGCAGTACTTC	CASSIGGLAREQYF
TRBV29-1	TRBJ1-2	NA	NA	TGCAGCGGCAGGGTTAACTATGGCTACACCTTC	CSGRVNYGYTF
TRBV12-3/TRBV12-4	TRBJ1-4	NA	TRBD1	TGTGCCAGCAGTTTTCAGGGGGCGCAGGCTGAAAAACTGTTTTTT	CASSFQGAQAEKLFF
TRBV19	TRBJ2-7	NA	TRBD1	TGTGCCAGTAGTATAGCAGGACAGGGATCGGGCGAGCAGTACTTC	CASSIAGQGSGEQYF
TRBV20-1	TRBJ2-5	many	TRBD1	TGCAGTGCTAGTGGGACAGCTTTAGGGACCCAGTACTTC	CSASGTALGTQYF
TRBV6-2/TRBV6-3	TRBJ1-5	few	NA	TGTGCCAGCAGTGCGACGACCGGAGAGCCCCAGCATTTT	CASSATTGEPQHF
TRBV28	TRBJ1-1	many	TRBD1	TGTGCCAGCAGTTTGGAAGGGGGCGCCTCCACTGAAGCTTTCTTT	CASSLEGGASTEAFF
TRBV6-1	TRBJ1-1	many	TRBD1	TGTGCCAGCAGTCCCACAGGGGATTGGAACACTGAAGCTTTCTTT	CASSPTGDWNTEAFF
TRBV5-1	TRBJ1-4	NA	NA	TGCGCCAGCAGCTTGGCCGGGGTCAAACTGTTTTTT	CASSLAGVKLFF
TRBV11-3	TRBJ1-1	many	NA	TGTGCCAGCAGCTTAGACTACGGGACTCGGGGGGAAGCTTTCTTT	CASSLDYGTRGEAFF
TRBV9	TRBJ2-3	NA	NA	TGTGCCAGCAGTGAGACCCCTCCCCTCACAGATACGCAGTATTTT	CASSETPPLTDTQYF